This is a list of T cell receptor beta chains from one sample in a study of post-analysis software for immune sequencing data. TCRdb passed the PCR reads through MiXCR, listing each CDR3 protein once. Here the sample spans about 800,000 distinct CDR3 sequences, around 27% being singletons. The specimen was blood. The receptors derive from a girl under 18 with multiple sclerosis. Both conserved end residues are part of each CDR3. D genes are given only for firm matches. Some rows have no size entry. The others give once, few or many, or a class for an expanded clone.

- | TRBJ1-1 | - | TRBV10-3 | TGTGCCATCGGTCAAGTAGATACTGAAGCTTTCTTT | CAIGQVDTEAFF
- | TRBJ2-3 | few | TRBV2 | TGTGCCAGCAGTGACCGCAGGAGCACAGATACGCAGTATTTT | CASSDRRSTDTQYF
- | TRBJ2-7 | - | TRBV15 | TGTGCCACCAGCAGAGATCCCCCTTCCCTCGAGCAGTACTTC | CATSRDPPSLEQYF
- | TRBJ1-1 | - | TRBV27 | TGTGCCAGCAGTAGAATGGGTACTGAAGCTTTCTTT | CASSRMGTEAFF
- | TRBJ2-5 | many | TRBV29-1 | TGCAGCGTTGGGGTACAGTTCCAAGAGACCCAGTACTTC | CSVGVQFQETQYF
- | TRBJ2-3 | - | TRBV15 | TGTGCCACCAGCAGAAGGGCACTCACAGATACGCAGTATTTT | CATSRRALTDTQYF
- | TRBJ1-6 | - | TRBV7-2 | TGTGCCAGCAGCTCCGATCCCGGCAGGTCCTGGCGTTCACCCCTCCACTTT | CASSSDPGRSWRSPLHF
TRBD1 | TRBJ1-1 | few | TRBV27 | TGTGCCAGCAGTTTATCTGCCATCGCCCCTCTACTCCGGGACAGGGGTGTTGGTGACACTGAAGCTTTCTTT | CASSLSAIAPLLRDRGVGDTEAFF
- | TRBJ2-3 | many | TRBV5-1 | TGCGCCAGCAGCTTGGCGGGTTCAGGCACAGATACGCAGTATTTT | CASSLAGSGTDTQYF
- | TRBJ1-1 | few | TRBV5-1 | TGCGCCAGCAGCTTAGTGGGCAGGACCATGAACACTGAAGCTTTCTTT | CASSLVGRTMNTEAFF
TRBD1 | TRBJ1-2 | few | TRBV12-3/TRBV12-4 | TGTGCCAGCAGCCCTGCGACAGGGTCTAACTATGGCTACACCTTC | CASSPATGSNYGYTF
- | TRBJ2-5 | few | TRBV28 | TGTGCCAGCAGTCCCCGGACCGAGTGGGAGACCCAGTACTTC | CASSPRTEWETQYF
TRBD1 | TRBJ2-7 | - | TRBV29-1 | TGCAGCGCAGCCGGGACAGGGGTTTGCGAGCAGTACTTC | CSAAGTGVCEQYF